This T cell receptor (beta chain) was sequenced in a study of response to subunit inactivated influenza vaccine. Remarks on this clonotype: The antigen remains undetermined.

There are 14 residues in the CDR3. V lost 10 bases and J lost 4; bases outside the gene matches: 6. Germline values: CDR1 ENHRY, CDR2 SYGVKD. General study points: It was suggested by the authors that few new T cells are recruited by each seasonal influenza vaccination.

TCRdb re-derived calls from the RT-PCR reads in MiXCR, one entry per CDR3 protein. Among some 180,000 distinct CDR3 sequences, roughly 8.7% were seen once, and the ten largest hold 9.5% to 13%. This chain joins TRBV10-3 and TRBJ2-2; 10 positions match TRBD2. The sequence was obtained from a man aged 45-60 years who received an inactivated influenza vaccine. The material sequenced was non-naive T cells sorted from PBMCs, taken on the day of vaccination. The CDR3 region has the DNA TGTGCCACTATAGCGGGAGGCGCCACCGGGGAGCTGTTTTTT. Its translation: CATIAGGATGELFF.